A selection of T cell receptor beta chains follows, all from one sample in a study of T-cell memory formation after mild COVID-19. TCRdb called the 5' RACE reads again in MiXCR, with one record for every CDR3 protein. This table has around 300,000 distinct CDR3 sequences, approximately 13% appearing once. The sample was PBMCs or a T cell subset sorted from them (not recorded which). Receptors were obtained from a man younger than 30 who had mild COVID-19 (a few samples of this study predate the infection). Cell type and time point are not known. CDR3s include the opening cysteine and the closing phenylalanine or tryptophan. The D gene is left open where the match is weak. A row's size may be missing; if present it is once, few, many or a size class.

TRBV25-1	TRBJ1-1	many	-	CASSESKDANTEAFF	TGTGCCAGCAGTGAGTCTAAGGACGCGAACACTGAAGCTTTCTTT
TRBV5-1	TRBJ2-1	many	TRBD2	CASSLGGGISYNEQFF	TGCGCCAGCAGCTTAGGCGGGGGGATCTCCTACAATGAGCAGTTCTTC
TRBV7-6	TRBJ1-5	-	-	CASSSGVPGSNQPQHF	TGTGCCAGCAGCTCGGGGGTACCGGGCAGCAATCAGCCCCAGCATTTT
TRBV7-9	TRBJ1-1	few	TRBD1	CASSFRQGLNTEAFF	TGTGCCAGCAGCTTCAGACAGGGCCTGAACACTGAAGCTTTCTTT
TRBV7-3	TRBJ2-3	-	-	CASSLTDRLGDTQYF	TGTGCCAGCAGCTTAACCGACCGACTCGGCGATACGCAGTATTTT
TRBV4-1	TRBJ2-1	-	-	CASSRYLGDEQFF	TGCGCCAGCAGTCGATACCTTGGGGATGAGCAGTTCTTC
TRBV20-1	TRBJ2-5	-	TRBD2	CSARPAGGQETQYF	TGCAGTGCTAGACCAGCGGGGGGCCAGGAGACCCAGTACTTC
TRBV7-3	TRBJ2-2	-	TRBD2	CASSLTLGGIGELFF	TGTGCCAGCAGCTTAACGTTGGGGGGGATCGGGGAGCTGTTTTTT
TRBV20-1	TRBJ1-1	-	-	CSAGSMNTEAFF	TGCAGTGCTGGTAGTATGAACACTGAAGCTTTCTTT
TRBV4-3	TRBJ1-2	few	-	CASSQDRAAYGYTF	TGCGCCAGCAGCCAAGATCGGGCCGCCTATGGCTACACCTTC
TRBV7-2	TRBJ2-7	many	-	CASSLVGGRASYEQYF	TGTGCCAGCAGCTTGGTAGGAGGCAGGGCCTCCTACGAGCAGTACTTC
TRBV6-2/TRBV6-3	TRBJ1-5	few	-	CASSPRRANAHQPQHF	TGTGCCAGCAGCCCCCGGCGGGCCAATGCACATCAGCCCCAGCATTTT
TRBV10-3	TRBJ2-5	many	-	CAISERPPAQETQYF	TGTGCCATCAGTGAACGCCCACCGGCACAAGAGACCCAGTACTTC
TRBV12-3/TRBV12-4	TRBJ1-1	few	-	CASSLYGVTEAFF	TGTGCCAGCAGTTTATACGGGGTCACTGAAGCTTTCTTT
TRBV5-1	TRBJ2-7	many	-	CASSLDLGGQYF	TGCGCCAGCAGCTTGGATCTAGGGGGGCAGTACTTC
TRBV29-1	TRBJ1-1	few	-	CSVEIRNTEAFF	TGCAGCGTTGAGATCCGGAACACTGAAGCTTTCTTT
TRBV9	TRBJ1-1	-	-	CASSVEPNGVTEAFF	TGTGCCAGCAGCGTGGAGCCCAATGGGGTCACTGAAGCTTTCTTT
TRBV6-2/TRBV6-3	TRBJ2-3	-	-	CASSYSGRDLGDTQYF	TGTGCCAGCAGTTACTCAGGGCGGGACCTGGGAGATACGCAGTATTTT
TRBV10-2	TRBJ2-3	-	TRBD1	CASSEIQGVTPSSTDTQYF	TGCGCCAGCAGTGAGATACAGGGGGTTACACCCTCTAGCACAGATACGCAGTATTTT
TRBV5-1	TRBJ2-7	few	TRBD2	CASSPGGAPYEQYF	TGCGCCAGCAGCCCGGGGGGGGCCCCCTACGAGCAGTACTTC
TRBV6-2/TRBV6-3	TRBJ2-3	many	-	CASSPRGTQYF	TGTGCCAGCAGCCCCCGGGGTACGCAGTATTTT
TRBV7-7	TRBJ2-3	few	TRBD1	CASSTGGYSDTQYF	TGTGCGAGCAGTACAGGGGGTTATTCAGATACGCAGTATTTT
TRBV5-6	TRBJ2-4	few	-	CASAQGQPTSVQYF	TGTGCCAGCGCGCAAGGACAACCGACCTCCGTTCAGTACTTC
TRBV7-9	TRBJ2-6	many	-	CASSSLDRQGRANVLTF	TGTGCCAGCAGCTCCTTGGATAGGCAGGGTAGGGCCAACGTCCTGACTTTC
TRBV4-3	TRBJ2-2	-	TRBD1	CASSQEFGRGRGELFF	TGCGCCAGCAGCCAAGAGTTCGGCAGGGGGCGTGGGGAGCTGTTTTTT
TRBV20-1	TRBJ2-3	few	-	CSARQPSTDTQYF	TGCAGTGCCCGACAGCCTAGCACAGATACGCAGTATTTT
TRBV5-1	TRBJ2-5	few	TRBD2	CASSLPGSGGLRTQYF	TGCGCCAGCAGCTTGCCGGGTAGCGGGGGCCTCAGGACCCAGTACTTC
TRBV7-9	TRBJ2-7	few	-	CASRQGTSTYEQYF	TGTGCCAGCAGACAGGGGACTTCCACCTACGAGCAGTACTTC
TRBV7-6	TRBJ1-2	few	-	CASSTRAGNGYTF	TGTGCCAGCAGCACCCGTGCGGGGAATGGCTACACCTTC
TRBV6-5	TRBJ2-6	-	-	CASSYWRDSGANVLTF	TGTGCCAGCAGTTACTGGCGTGACTCTGGGGCCAACGTCCTGACTTTC
TRBV19	TRBJ1-5	few	-	CASARVGDVDQPQHF	TGTGCCAGTGCCCGCGTCGGGGATGTGGATCAGCCCCAGCATTTT
TRBV12-3/TRBV12-4	TRBJ1-2	many	-	CASGLRRITNYGYTF	TGTGCCAGCGGATTACGCAGAATAACTAACTATGGCTACACCTTC
TRBV5-1	TRBJ2-3	many	-	CASSRNSGRTDTQYF	TGCGCCAGCAGCCGGAATAGCGGTCGCACAGATACGCAGTATTTT
TRBV6-2/TRBV6-3	TRBJ2-1	few	-	CASSNLVGQFF	TGTGCCAGCAGCAACCTCGTGGGGCAGTTCTTC
TRBV7-9	TRBJ1-6	few	TRBD1	CASRRQGLNSPLHF	TGTGCCAGCAGACGACAGGGACTTAATTCACCCCTCCACTTT
TRBV7-2	TRBJ2-3	-	TRBD2	CASSSPGLAGGPPDTQYF	TGTGCCAGCAGCTCTCCAGGACTAGCGGGGGGGCCCCCAGATACGCAGTATTTT
TRBV3-1	TRBJ1-4	few	-	CASSRLDGNEKLFF	TGTGCCAGCAGCCGATTGGACGGCAATGAAAAACTGTTTTTT
TRBV6-5	TRBJ2-5	many	TRBD2	CASGPGGQETQYF	TGTGCCAGCGGTCCGGGGGGACAAGAGACCCAGTACTTC
TRBV12-3/TRBV12-4	TRBJ1-6	few	TRBD1	CASTNRDRANSPLHF	TGTGCCAGCACAAACCGGGACAGAGCCAATTCACCCCTCCACTTT
TRBV4-1	TRBJ2-7	-	TRBD2	CASSQPAGKYEQYF	TGCGCCAGCAGCCAACCAGCGGGGAAGTACGAGCAGTACTTC
TRBV5-1	TRBJ1-4	-	-	CASSLAGADEKLFF	TGCGCCAGCAGCTTGGCCGGGGCGGATGAAAAACTGTTTTTT
TRBV4-3	TRBJ2-5	few	-	CASSFGSMETQYF	TGCGCCAGCAGCTTCGGGAGCATGGAGACCCAGTACTTC
TRBV5-1	TRBJ2-5	many	-	CASSSGGRGSQETQYF	TGCGCCAGCAGCTCCGGCGGGCGGGGTTCCCAAGAGACCCAGTACTTC
TRBV28	TRBJ2-1	few	TRBD2	CASSSLAGSSYNEQFF	TGTGCCAGCAGTTCCCTAGCGGGCAGCTCCTACAATGAGCAGTTCTTC
TRBV29-1	TRBJ2-1	few	-	CSSEAPEQFF	TGCAGCTCTGAGGCGCCTGAGCAGTTCTTC
TRBV11-2	TRBJ1-1	few	-	CASSLASRGKMNTEAFF	TGTGCCAGCAGCTTAGCTAGCCGGGGGAAGATGAACACTGAAGCTTTCTTT
TRBV7-2	TRBJ1-6	few	-	CASSLSIVPLHF	TGTGCCAGCAGCCTCTCTATAGTACCGCTCCACTTT
TRBV7-6	TRBJ2-1	few	TRBD1	CASSPPGQYNEQFF	TGTGCCAGCAGTCCTCCGGGACAGTACAATGAGCAGTTCTTC
TRBV4-1	TRBJ2-4	few	TRBD1	CASSQAVAGGGLAKNIQYF	TGCGCCAGCAGCCAAGCGGTGGCAGGGGGCGGACTAGCCAAAAACATTCAGTACTTC
TRBV7-2	TRBJ2-3	few	TRBD2	CASSSQGLASKTDTQYF	TGTGCCAGCAGCTCCCAGGGACTAGCGTCAAAGACAGATACGCAGTATTTT
TRBV6-2/TRBV6-3	TRBJ1-2	-	-	CASCKAGINYGYTF	TGTGCCAGCTGCAAGGCCGGAATCAACTATGGCTACACCTTC
TRBV11-2	TRBJ2-7	-	TRBD2	CASSLTSGGLYEQYF	TGTGCCAGCAGCTTGACTAGCGGGGGTCTCTACGAGCAGTACTTC
TRBV18	TRBJ2-7	few	TRBD2	CASSPQWGGDEQYF	TGTGCCAGCTCACCCCAGTGGGGAGGGGACGAGCAGTACTTC
TRBV4-1	TRBJ1-2	few	-	CASSQGLGVGGYTF	TGCGCCAGCAGCCAAGGATTAGGGGTTGGCGGCTACACCTTC
TRBV24-1	TRBJ2-2	-	TRBD1	CATSDGTGAHTGELFF	TGTGCCACCAGTGATGGGACAGGGGCCCACACCGGGGAGCTGTTTTTT